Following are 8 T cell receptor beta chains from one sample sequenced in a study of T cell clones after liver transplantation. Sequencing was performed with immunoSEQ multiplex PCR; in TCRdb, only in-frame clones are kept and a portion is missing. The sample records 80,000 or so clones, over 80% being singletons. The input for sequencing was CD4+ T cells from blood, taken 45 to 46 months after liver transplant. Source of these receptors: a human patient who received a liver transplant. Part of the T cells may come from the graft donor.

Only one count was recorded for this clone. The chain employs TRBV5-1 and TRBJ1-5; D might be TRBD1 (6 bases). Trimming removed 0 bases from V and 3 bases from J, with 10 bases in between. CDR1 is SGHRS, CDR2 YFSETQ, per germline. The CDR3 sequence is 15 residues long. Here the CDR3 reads CASSLGGQINQPQHF. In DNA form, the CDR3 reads TGCGCCAGCAGCTTGGGAGGACAGATCAATCAGCCCCAGCATTTT.

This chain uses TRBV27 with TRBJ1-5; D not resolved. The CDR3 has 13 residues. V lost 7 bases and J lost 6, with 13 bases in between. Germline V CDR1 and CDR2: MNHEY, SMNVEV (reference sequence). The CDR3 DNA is TGTGCCAGCACTCCTATGACGGGTCAGCCCCAGCATTTT. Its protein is CASTPMTGQPQHF.

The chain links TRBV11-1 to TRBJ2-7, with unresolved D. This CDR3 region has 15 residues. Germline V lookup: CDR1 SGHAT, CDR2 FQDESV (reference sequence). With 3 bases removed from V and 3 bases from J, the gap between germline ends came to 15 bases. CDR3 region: CASSFQDTPDYEQYF. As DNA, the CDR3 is TGTGCCAGCAGCTTCCAGGATACCCCAGACTACGAGCAGTACTTC.

This CDR3 reads CASTPKTEAFF. The CDR3 DNA is TGTGCCAGCACCCCTAAGACTGAAGCTTTCTTT. The chain is built from TRBV6-5 and TRBJ1-1; no firm D call. The germline V and J ends were trimmed by 7 bases and 5 bases, with 8 bases remaining between them. The CDR3 loop spans 11 amino acids. Germline CDR1 is MNHEY and CDR2 is SVGAGI.

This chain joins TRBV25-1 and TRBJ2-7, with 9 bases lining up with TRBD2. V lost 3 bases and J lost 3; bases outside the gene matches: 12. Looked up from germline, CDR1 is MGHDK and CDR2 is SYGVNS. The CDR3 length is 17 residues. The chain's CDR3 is CASSDLNSGRVGYEQYF. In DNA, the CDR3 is TGTGCCAGCAGTGATTTGAATAGCGGGAGAGTCGGCTACGAGCAGTACTTC.

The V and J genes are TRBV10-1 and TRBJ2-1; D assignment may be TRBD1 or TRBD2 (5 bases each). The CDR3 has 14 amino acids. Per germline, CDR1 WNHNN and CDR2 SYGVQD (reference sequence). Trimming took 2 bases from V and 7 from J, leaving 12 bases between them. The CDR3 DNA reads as TGCGCCAGCAGTGAGGAACCTTGGGGGAATGAGCAGTTCTTC. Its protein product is CASSEEPWGNEQFF.

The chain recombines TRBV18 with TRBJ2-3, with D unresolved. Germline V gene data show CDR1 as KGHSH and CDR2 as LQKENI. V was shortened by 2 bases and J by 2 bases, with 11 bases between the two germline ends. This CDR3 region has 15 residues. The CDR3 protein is CASSPRKSLTDTQYF. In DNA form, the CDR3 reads TGTGCCAGCTCACCAAGGAAGAGTCTCACAGATACGCAGTATTTT.

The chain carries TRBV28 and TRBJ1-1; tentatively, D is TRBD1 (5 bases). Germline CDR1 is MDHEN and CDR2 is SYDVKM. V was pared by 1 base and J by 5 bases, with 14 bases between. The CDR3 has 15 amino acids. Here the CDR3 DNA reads TGTGCCAGCAGTTTATACCAGGGACGGCGAACTGAAGCTTTCTTT. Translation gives CASSLYQGRRTEAFF. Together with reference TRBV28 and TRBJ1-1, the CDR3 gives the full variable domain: DVKVTQSSRYLVKRTGEKVFLECVQDMDHENMFWYRQDPGLGLRLIYFSYDVKMKEKGDIPEGYSVSREKKERFSLILESASTNQTSMYLCASSLYQGRRTEAFFGQGTRLTVV.